This T cell receptor beta chain was sequenced during a study of T cells after yellow fever vaccination. TCRdb re-called the 5' RACE reads with MiXCR, one entry per CDR3 protein. The table records about 58,000 distinct CDR3 sequences, approximately 7% of them present only once. CDR3 length: 16 amino acids. Trimming took off 0 bases at V and 7 bases at J, with 15 bases between the two ends. CDR1 and CDR2 from the germline V gene are LGHNA and YNFKEQ. Points from the study as a whole: Booster samples showed a return of most primary-vaccination clones (under 97% CD4, about 88% CD8).

In the case of this clonotype: The antigen is unknown.

This chain joins TRBV4-2 and TRBJ1-4, with D possibly being TRBD1 (6 bases). The specimen was CD8+ T cells sorted from PBMCs, collected on the day of the first yellow fever vaccination. This receptor was obtained from a man younger than 35 who received the YFV17D yellow fever vaccine. The CDR3 DNA reads TGTGCCAGCAGCCAAGAAAGGAGAGGGGGGTCTGAAAAACTGTTTTTT. Its protein product is CASSQERRGGSEKLFF.